The sequence of this T cell receptor (beta chain) was determined in a study of Ad26.COV2.S vaccination and SARS-CoV-2 variants. Treatment indicated: 15 to 20 received Ad26.COV2.S at low or high dose, single or two shots; a few received placebo; per-sample allocation not given. The samples were gathered on day 63 after the first injection of vaccine or placebo. Clones were sequenced by immunoSEQ multiplex PCR, and TCRdb holds only the in-frame ones, with some missing. Of around 340,000 clones in the sample, 85% to 90% were seen once. Trimming pared 7 bases from V and 8 bases from J, leaving 14 bases between. The CDR3 has 12 residues. Germline CDR1 reads SGHDT; CDR2 reads YYEEEE. On this clone: Its antigen is not known.

Overall study results and limits: Compared with placebo recipients, vaccine recipients had higher spike-specific TCR breadth. Vaccine and placebo recipients had similar non-spike TCR breadth.

The clonotype originates from a person between 18 and 60 years old who received the Ad26.COV2.S COVID-19 vaccine or a placebo. The sample here was peripheral blood, taken in a trial of Ad26.COV2.S vaccine versus placebo. The chain has TRBV5-6 and TRBJ2-3; D uncertain. CDR3 sequence (DNA): TGTGCCAGCCGATTAGGCGTTAGTACGCAGTATTTT. This sequence encodes CASRLGVSTQYF.